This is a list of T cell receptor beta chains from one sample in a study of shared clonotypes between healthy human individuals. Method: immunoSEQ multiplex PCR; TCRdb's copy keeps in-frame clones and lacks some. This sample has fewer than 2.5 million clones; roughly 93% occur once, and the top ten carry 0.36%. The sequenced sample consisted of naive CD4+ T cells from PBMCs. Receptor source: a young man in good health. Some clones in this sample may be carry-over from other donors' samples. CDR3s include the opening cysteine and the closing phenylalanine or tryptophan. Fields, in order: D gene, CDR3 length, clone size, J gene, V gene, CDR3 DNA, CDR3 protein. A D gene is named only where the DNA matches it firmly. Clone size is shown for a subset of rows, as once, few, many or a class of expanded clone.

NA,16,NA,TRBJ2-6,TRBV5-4,TGTGCCAGCAGCTTGGTACAGTGGTCTGGGGCCAACGTCCTGACTTTC,CASSLVQWSGANVLTF
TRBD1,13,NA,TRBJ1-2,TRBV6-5,TGTGCCAGCAGAAGAACAGGGGGGCGTGGCTACACCTTC,CASRRTGGRGYTF
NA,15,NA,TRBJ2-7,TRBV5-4,TGTGCCAGCAGCTTAGGACCGGATCCCTCCTACGAGCAGTACTTC,CASSLGPDPSYEQYF
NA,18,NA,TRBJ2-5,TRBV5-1,TGCGCCAGCAGCTTCCACGGTGGGCGGGTCAGGGCGAAAGAGACCCAGTACTTC,CASSFHGGRVRAKETQYF
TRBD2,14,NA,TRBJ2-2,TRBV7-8,TGTGCCAGTAGCGGGGTTCTGAACACCGGGGAGCTGTTTTTT,CASSGVLNTGELFF
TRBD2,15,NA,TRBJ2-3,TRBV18,TGTGCCAGCTCACCACCTGGGGGGGAACCAGATACGCAGTATTTT,CASSPPGGEPDTQYF
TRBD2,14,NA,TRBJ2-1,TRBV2,TGTGCCAGCAGTGGACTAGCGGGACCTAATGAGCAGTTCTTC,CASSGLAGPNEQFF
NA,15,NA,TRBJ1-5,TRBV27,TGTGCCAGCAGTTCCTATTATGGCCGGGGTCAGCCCCAGCATTTT,CASSSYYGRGQPQHF
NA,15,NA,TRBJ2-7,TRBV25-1,TGTGCCAGCACCTCATCGGGTCCGGCATCCTACGAGCAGTACTTC,CASTSSGPASYEQYF
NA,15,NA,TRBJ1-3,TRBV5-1,TGCGCCAGCAGCCTTGACGGCTACTCTGGAAACACCATATATTTT,CASSLDGYSGNTIYF
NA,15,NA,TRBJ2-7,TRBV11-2,TGTGCCAGCAGCTTAGATCGGTACAGTTACTACGAGCAGTACTTC,CASSLDRYSYYEQYF
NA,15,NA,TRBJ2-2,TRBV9,TGTGCCAGCAGCGTAGAAGCAGGAATCACCGGGGAGCTGTTTTTT,CASSVEAGITGELFF
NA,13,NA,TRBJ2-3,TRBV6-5,TGTGCCAGCAGTTATCGGGGGATAGATACGCAGTATTTT,CASSYRGIDTQYF
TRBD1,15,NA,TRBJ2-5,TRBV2,TGTGCCAGCAGTTTGGACAGGGGGTATCAAGAGACCCAGTACTTC,CASSLDRGYQETQYF
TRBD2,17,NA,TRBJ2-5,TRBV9,TGTGCCAGCAGCGACGGGACTAGCGGGGGAGTTCAAGAGACCCAGTACTTC,CASSDGTSGGVQETQYF
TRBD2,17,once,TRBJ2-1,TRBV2,TGTGCCAGCACACAGGGACTGTCTAGCGGGTCCTACAATGAGCAGTTCTTC,CASTQGLSSGSYNEQFF
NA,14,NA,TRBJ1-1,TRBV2,TGTGCCAGCAGGGCCGGGACTGTGAACACTGAAGCTTTCTTT,CASRAGTVNTEAFF
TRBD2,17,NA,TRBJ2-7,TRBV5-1,TGCGCCAGCAGCTTGGGAACTAGCGGGAGGGCCTCCAATGAGCAGTACTTC,CASSLGTSGRASNEQYF
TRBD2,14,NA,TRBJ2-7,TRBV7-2,TGTGCCAGCAGTTATACTAGCGGAAGGGGCGAGCAGTACTTC,CASSYTSGRGEQYF
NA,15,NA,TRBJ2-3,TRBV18,TGTGCCAGCTCATCAGTTGACAGGATCACAGATACGCAGTATTTT,CASSSVDRITDTQYF
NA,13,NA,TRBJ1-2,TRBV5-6,TGTGCCAGCAGCTTGGGACAAAACTATGGCTACACCTTC,CASSLGQNYGYTF
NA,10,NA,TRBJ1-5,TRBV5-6,TGTGGGCCGGGAAAGCAGCCCCAGCATTTT,CGPGKQPQHF
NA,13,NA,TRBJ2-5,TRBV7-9,TGTGCCAGCAGCTTACAGGGTGCAGAGACCCAGTACTTC,CASSLQGAETQYF
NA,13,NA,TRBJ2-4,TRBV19,TGTGCCAGTAGTCAAAAGGCCAAAAACATTCAGTACTTC,CASSQKAKNIQYF
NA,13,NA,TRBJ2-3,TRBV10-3,TGTGCCATCAGCCAAGCCTTCACAGATACGCAGTATTTT,CAISQAFTDTQYF
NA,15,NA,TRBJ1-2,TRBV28,TGTGCCAGCAGTTTCCGGGCACAACGACACGCTGCCTACACCTTC,CASSFRAQRHAAYTF